A selection of T cell receptor beta chains follows, all from one sample in a study of synovial regulatory T cells in juvenile arthritis. The repertoire was sequenced with immunoSEQ multiplex PCR; TCRdb's copy has only in-frame clones and lacks some. The sample features 8,000 to 10,000 clones, with nearly 0.95% in its top ten. The sequencing sample was made of Treg cells from blood. These receptors were obtained from a donor younger than 30 with juvenile idiopathic arthritis. The CDR3 runs from the conserved cysteine through the conserved F or W. Size is omitted from some rows. Given values are once, few, many or a class for expanded clones.

clone_size j_call v_call cdr3_aa
NA TRBJ2-7 TRBV7-7 CASSPAARGHEQYF
NA TRBJ1-2 TRBV7-9 CASTAYPTGGGYTF
NA TRBJ1-5 TRBV5-1 CASSLVGGPQHF
NA TRBJ2-3 TRBV27 CASSFGGDTQYF
NA TRBJ2-1 TRBV30 CACAGGEKRGYNEQFF
NA TRBJ2-5 TRBV5-1 CASSRRLAGYEETQYF
NA TRBJ1-2 TRBV6-6 CASSYSWTEPVGYTF
NA TRBJ2-7 TRBV5-1 CASSRDGGYEQYF
NA TRBJ1-2 TRBV18 CASSRIPGVTYGYTF
NA TRBJ1-2 TRBV19 CATSPSNYGYTF
NA TRBJ1-1 TRBV7-2 CASSRPSGNTEAFF
NA TRBJ1-5 TRBV6-5 CASSYLGGRGAQHF
NA TRBJ1-1 TRBV7-6 CASSLTGATGEAFF
NA TRBJ2-5 TRBV19 CASSPRARDSQYF
NA TRBJ2-7 TRBV5-1 CASSLALREGRYEQYF
medium-sized TRBJ2-1 TRBV21-1 CATYRGSSYNEQFF
NA TRBJ1-2 TRBV28 CASSPFSGGLVYGYTF
NA TRBJ2-2 TRBV2 CASGSPGELFF
NA TRBJ1-2 TRBV5-5 CASSLAGQGHYGYTF
NA TRBJ2-2 TRBV7-2 CASSLASSHTGELFF
NA TRBJ2-7 TRBV5-1 CASSTGQTVTYEQYF